This TCR beta chain was recorded in a study of spatial heterogeneity in lung cancer. Indicated time point: sample taken at primary tumor resection. The study sequenced unsorted whole RNA from tumor, nontumor lung or frozen PBMC. In TCRdb, the 5' RACE reads were re-called with MiXCR into one record per CDR3 protein. The repertoire includes some 52,000 distinct CDR3 sequences, around 6.7% of them detected once, and around 2.6% sits in the top ten. The CDR3 consists of 14 residues. The V and J ends lost 5 bases and 7 bases, in that order; junction bases with no gene match: 4. The germline CDR1 and CDR2 sequences are SGHVS and FQNEAQ.

This chain uses TRBV7-8 with TRBJ2-4; 11 bases are shared with TRBD2. This TCR derives from a female donor with early-stage non-small cell lung cancer. The input for sequencing was PBMCs, taken at surgery. CDR3 residues: CASSAPSGRNIQYF. In DNA form, the CDR3 reads TGTGCCAGCAGCGCCCCTAGCGGGAGGAACATTCAGTACTTC.